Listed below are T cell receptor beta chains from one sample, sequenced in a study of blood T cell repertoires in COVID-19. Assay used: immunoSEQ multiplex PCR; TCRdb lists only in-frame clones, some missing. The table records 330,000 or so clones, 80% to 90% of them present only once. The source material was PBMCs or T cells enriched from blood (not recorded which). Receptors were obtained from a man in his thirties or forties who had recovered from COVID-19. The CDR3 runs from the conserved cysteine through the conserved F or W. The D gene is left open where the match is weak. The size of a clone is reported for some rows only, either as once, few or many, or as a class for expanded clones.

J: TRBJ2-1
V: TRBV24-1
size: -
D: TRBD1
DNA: TGTGCCACCAGTGGGGGACAGGGTATGAAGTTCTTC
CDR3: CATSGGQGMKFF

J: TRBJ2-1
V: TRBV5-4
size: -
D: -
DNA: TGTGCCAGCAGTTCACCCGGGCGGGGTGACAATGAGCAGTTCTTC
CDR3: CASSSPGRGDNEQFF

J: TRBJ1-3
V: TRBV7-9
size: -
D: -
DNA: TGTGCCAGCAGGACGGGGTCCAGCCCTGGAAACACCATATATTTT
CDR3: CASRTGSSPGNTIYF

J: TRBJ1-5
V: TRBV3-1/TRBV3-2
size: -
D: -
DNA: TGTGCCAGCAGCCAAGATCGAGGGCTGGGTCAGCCCCAGCATTTT
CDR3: CASSQDRGLGQPQHF

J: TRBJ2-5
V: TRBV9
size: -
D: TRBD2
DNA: TGTGCCAGCAGCGTAGCGATAGCGGGGCCCCAGTACTTC
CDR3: CASSVAIAGPQYF

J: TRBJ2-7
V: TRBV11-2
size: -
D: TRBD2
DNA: TGTGCCAGCACCCGGACTAGCGGGGTCTACGAGCAGTACTTC
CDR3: CASTRTSGVYEQYF

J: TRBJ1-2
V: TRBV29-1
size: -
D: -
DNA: TGCAGCGTTGAAGCCCTCCGTTCGGGTGGCTACACCTTC
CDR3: CSVEALRSGGYTF

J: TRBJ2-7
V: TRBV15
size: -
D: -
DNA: TGTGCCACCAGCAGGTCACAGGGAGCCTACGAGCAGTACTTC
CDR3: CATSRSQGAYEQYF

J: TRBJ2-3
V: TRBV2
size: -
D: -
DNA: TGTGCCAGCAGTGTTCAGGCAGATACGCAGTATTTT
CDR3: CASSVQADTQYF

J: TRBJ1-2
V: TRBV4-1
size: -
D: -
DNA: TGCGCCAGCAGCCAAGAAGCCCTCCGCGGCTTCTATGGCTACACCTTC
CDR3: CASSQEALRGFYGYTF

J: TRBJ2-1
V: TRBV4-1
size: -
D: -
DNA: TGCGCCAGCAGCCAAGATCGGGTGAATGAGCAGTTCTTC
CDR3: CASSQDRVNEQFF

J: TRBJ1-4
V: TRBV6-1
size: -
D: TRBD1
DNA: TGTGCCAGCAGTGAATCGTGGGGACAGTTTGAAAAACTGTTTTTT
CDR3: CASSESWGQFEKLFF

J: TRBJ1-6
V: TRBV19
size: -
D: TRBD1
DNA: TGTGCCAGCGGGACAGACTCTTGGAATTCACCCCTCCACTTT
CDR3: CASGTDSWNSPLHF

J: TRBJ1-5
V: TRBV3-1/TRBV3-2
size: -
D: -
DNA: TGTGCCAGCAGTCAAGGGGGGGGTTTGAGGCCCCAGCATTTT
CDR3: CASSQGGGLRPQHF

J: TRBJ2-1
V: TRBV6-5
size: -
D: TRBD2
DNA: TGTGCCAGCAGTTACCAAGCGGGGGAGTACAATGAGCAGTTCTTC
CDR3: CASSYQAGEYNEQFF

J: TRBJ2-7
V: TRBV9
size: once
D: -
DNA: TGTGCCAGCAGCGTAAGCTACAGCTCCTACGAGCAGTACTTC
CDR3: CASSVSYSSYEQYF

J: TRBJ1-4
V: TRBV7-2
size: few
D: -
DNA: TGTGCCAGCAGCTTAGACGCCACAGGGCTTCTGTTTTTT
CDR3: CASSLDATGLLFF

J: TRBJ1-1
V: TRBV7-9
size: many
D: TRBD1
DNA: TGTGCCAGCAGCTTTTGGACAGGGTCACTCCGAGGTACTGAAGCTTTCTTT
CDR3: CASSFWTGSLRGTEAFF

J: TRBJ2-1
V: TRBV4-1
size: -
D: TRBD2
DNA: TGCGCCAGCAGCCAAGATTTACTAGCGCCCTTAAATGAGCAGTTCTTC
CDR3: CASSQDLLAPLNEQFF

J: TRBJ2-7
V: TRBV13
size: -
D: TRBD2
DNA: TGTGCCAGCAGCTTTTCCGGGACTAGTGGTAACGAGCAGTACTTC
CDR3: CASSFSGTSGNEQYF

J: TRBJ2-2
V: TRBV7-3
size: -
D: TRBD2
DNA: TGTGCCAGCAGCCGACTAGCGGGGGGCCCGAACACCGGGGAGCTGTTTTTT
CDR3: CASSRLAGGPNTGELFF

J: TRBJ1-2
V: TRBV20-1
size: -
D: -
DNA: TGCAGTGCTAGTTCGGTGGTCGGGGGAGCTAACTATGGCTACACCTTC
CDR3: CSASSVVGGANYGYTF

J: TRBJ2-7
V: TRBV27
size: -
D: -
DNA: TGTGCCAGCAGTTTTGGGACTGGCCCCTACGAGCAGTACTTC
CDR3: CASSFGTGPYEQYF

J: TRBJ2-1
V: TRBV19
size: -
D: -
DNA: TGTGCCAGTACCCCTCCGGGACTGGCGATGGGTGAGCAGTTCTTC
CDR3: CASTPPGLAMGEQFF

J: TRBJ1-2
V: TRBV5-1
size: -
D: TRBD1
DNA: TGCGCCAGCAGCTCGGACAGGGGACTTAGCTACACCTTC
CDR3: CASSSDRGLSYTF

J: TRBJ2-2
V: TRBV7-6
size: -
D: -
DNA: TGTGCCAGCAGTTTGGAGGGAACCGGGGAGCTGTTTTTT
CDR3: CASSLEGTGELFF

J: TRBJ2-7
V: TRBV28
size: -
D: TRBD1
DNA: TGTGCCAGCAGTTTGCCGGGACAGTTCTACGAGCAGTACTTC
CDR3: CASSLPGQFYEQYF

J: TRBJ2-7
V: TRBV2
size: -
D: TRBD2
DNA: TGTGCCACTGGGGGGAGGGTATACGAGCAGTACTTC
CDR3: CATGGRVYEQYF

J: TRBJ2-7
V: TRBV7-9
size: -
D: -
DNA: TGTGCCAGCAGCACAAGTTACTACGAGCAGTACTTC
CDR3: CASSTSYYEQYF

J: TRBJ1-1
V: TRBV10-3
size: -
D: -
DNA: TGTGCCATCAGGTCCGGCAGGGGAGCCTTGAACACTGAAGCTTTCTTT
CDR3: CAIRSGRGALNTEAFF

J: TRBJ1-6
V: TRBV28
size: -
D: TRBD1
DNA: TGTGCCAGCAGCCGAGGGGGCGCGGAGTCACCCCTCCACTTT
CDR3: CASSRGGAESPLHF

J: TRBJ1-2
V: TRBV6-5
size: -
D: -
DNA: TGTGCCAGCAGGTCTCATGGAACAGGGTATGGCTACACCTTC
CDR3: CASRSHGTGYGYTF

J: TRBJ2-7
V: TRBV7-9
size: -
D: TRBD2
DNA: TGTGCCAGCAGCTTGAGGACTAGCGGTACCTACGAGCAGTACTTC
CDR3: CASSLRTSGTYEQYF

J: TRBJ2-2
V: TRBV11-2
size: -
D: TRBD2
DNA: TGTGCCAGCAGCGGCGGGGGGGCCCCCGGGGAGCTGTTTTTT
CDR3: CASSGGGAPGELFF

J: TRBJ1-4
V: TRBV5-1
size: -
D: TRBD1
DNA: TGCGCCAGCAGCCCCAATCTACAACAGGGGGAAAAACTGTTTTTT
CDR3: CASSPNLQQGEKLFF

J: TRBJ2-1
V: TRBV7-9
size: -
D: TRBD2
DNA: TGTGCCAGCAGCTTTCAGCGGGGGGCGGGCAATGAGCAGTTCTTC
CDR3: CASSFQRGAGNEQFF

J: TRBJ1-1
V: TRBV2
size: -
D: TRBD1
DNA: TGTGCCACCGGACAGGTTCGTCCTGGTGGGAACACTGAAGCTTTCTTT
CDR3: CATGQVRPGGNTEAFF

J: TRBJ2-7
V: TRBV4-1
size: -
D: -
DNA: TGCGCCAGCAGCTCCCGAATTCGCGGTACGTACGAGCAGTACTTC
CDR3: CASSSRIRGTYEQYF

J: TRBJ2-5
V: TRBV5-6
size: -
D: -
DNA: TGTGCCAGCAGCTTGTCAGGACTCCAAGAGACCCAGTACTTC
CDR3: CASSLSGLQETQYF

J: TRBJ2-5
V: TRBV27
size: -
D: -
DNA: TGTGCCAGCAGTTTATCTCGACCCGAGGGGGGGGAGACCCAGTACTTC
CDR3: CASSLSRPEGGETQYF

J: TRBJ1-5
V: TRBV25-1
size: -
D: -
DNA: TGTGCCAGCAGGGAGGGTGAGCAGCCCCAGCATTTT
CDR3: CASREGEQPQHF

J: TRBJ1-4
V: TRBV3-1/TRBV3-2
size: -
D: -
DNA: TGTGCCAGCAGCCAAGAGGGGGCAAGGGGGGAAAAACTGTTTTTT
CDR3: CASSQEGARGEKLFF

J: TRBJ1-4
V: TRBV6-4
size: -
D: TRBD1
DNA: TGTGCCAGCAGCGAAGGACAGGGGGGTAATGAAAAACTGTTTTTT
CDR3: CASSEGQGGNEKLFF

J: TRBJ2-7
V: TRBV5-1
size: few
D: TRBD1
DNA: TGCGCCAGCCACCGGGACAGCTCCTACGAGCAGTACTTC
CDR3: CASHRDSSYEQYF

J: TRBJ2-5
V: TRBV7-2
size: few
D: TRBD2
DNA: TGTGCCAGCAGCTGGACTAGCGGGGGGAAAGAGACCCAGTACTTC
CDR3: CASSWTSGGKETQYF

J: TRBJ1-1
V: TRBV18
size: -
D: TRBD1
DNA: TGTGCCAGCTCACCTACCACAGGGGCCACTGAAGCTTTCTTT
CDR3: CASSPTTGATEAFF

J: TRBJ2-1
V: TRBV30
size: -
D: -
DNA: TGTGCCTGGAGTGTTAATATGCGGGCCCCCTACAATGAGCAGTTCTTC
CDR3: CAWSVNMRAPYNEQFF

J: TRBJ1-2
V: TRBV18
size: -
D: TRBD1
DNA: TGTGCCAGCTCACCCGACAGGGTGATCTATGGCTACACCTTC
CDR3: CASSPDRVIYGYTF

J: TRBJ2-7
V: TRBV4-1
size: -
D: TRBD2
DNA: TGCGCCAGCAGCCAAGATGCTAGCGGGGCCTACGAGCAGTACTTC
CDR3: CASSQDASGAYEQYF

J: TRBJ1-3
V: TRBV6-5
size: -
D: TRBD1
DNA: TGTGCCAGCAGTTTAACAGGGGGCATTGGAAACACCATATATTTT
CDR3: CASSLTGGIGNTIYF

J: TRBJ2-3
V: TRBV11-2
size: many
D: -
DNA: TGTGCCAGCAGCTTAGGGTCGGCAGGGGACACAGATACGCAGTATTTT
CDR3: CASSLGSAGDTDTQYF

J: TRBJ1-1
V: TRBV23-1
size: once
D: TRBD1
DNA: TGCGCCAGCAGTCAAGGTGCCAGGGGGGCCACTGAAGCTTTCTTT
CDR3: CASSQGARGATEAFF

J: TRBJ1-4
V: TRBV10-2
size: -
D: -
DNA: TGCGCCAGCAGGGTGGTGGGGGGTGAAAAACTGTTTTTT
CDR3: CASRVVGGEKLFF